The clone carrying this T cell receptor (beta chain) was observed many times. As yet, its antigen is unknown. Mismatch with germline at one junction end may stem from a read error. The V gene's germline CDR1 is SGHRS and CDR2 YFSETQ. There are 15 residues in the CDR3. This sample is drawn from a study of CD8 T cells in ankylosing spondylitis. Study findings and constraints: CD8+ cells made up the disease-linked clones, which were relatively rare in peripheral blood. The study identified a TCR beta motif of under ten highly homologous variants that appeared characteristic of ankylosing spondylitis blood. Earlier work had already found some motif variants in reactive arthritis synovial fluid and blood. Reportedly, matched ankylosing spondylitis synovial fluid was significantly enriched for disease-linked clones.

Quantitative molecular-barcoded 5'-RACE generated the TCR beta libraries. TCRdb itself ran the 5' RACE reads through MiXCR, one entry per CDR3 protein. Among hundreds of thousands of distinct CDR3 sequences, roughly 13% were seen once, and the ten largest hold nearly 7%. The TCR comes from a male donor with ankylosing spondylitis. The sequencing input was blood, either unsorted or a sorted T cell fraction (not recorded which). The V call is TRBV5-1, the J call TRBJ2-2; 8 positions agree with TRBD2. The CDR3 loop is CASSLAGLNTGELFF. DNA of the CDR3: TGTGCCAGCAGCTTAGCGGGACTAAACACCGGGGAGCTGTTTTTT. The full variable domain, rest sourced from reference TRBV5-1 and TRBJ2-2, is KAGVTQTPRYLIKTRGQQVTLSCSPISGHRSVSWYQQTPGQGLQFLFEYFSETQRNKGNFPGRFSGRQFSNSRSEMNVSTLELGDSALYLCASSLAGLNTGELFFGEGSRLTVL.